These 28 T cell receptor beta chains share one sample of origin, sequenced in a study of blood T cell repertoires in COVID-19. Sequencing was performed with immunoSEQ multiplex PCR; in TCRdb, only in-frame clones are kept and a portion is missing. The sample lists a few hundred thousand clones, about 88% occurring once. Material for sequencing was peripheral blood. These receptors were obtained from a man aged 50 to 59 who had recovered from COVID-19.

With respect to this clone: Relative to the germline gene, one junction end is altered; a read error may explain this. This chain's CDR3 is CGTGGNNEQFF. CDR3 bases: TGCGGGACAGGGGGAAACAATGAGCAGTTCTTC. V and J are TRBV28 and TRBJ2-1; 11 bases are shared with TRBD1. CDR1 and CDR2 (germline): MDHEN, SYDVKM. The CDR3 contains 11 residues. The variable domain in full, with the rest retrieved from reference TRBV28 and TRBJ2-1, is DVKVTQSSRYLVKRTGEKVFLECVQDMDHENMFWYRQDPGLGLRLIYFSYDVKMKEKGDIPEGYSVSREKKERFSLILESASTNQTSMYLCGTGGNNEQFFGPGTRLTVL.

The chain has TRBV18 and TRBJ2-2, with 7 nucleotides matching TRBD1. CDR3 size: 15 residues. Trimming at V came to 3 bases and at J to 6 bases, leaving 7 bases not matched to a gene. Germline assignment: CDR1 KGHSH and CDR2 LQKENI. CDR3 DNA sequence: TGTGCCAGCTCACCCCGACAGGGAGTAGCCGGGGAGCTGTTTTTT. Amino acids: CASSPRQGVAGELFF.

This CDR3 is CASSFRQPYSNQPQHF. Here the CDR3 DNA reads TGTGCCAGCAGTTTCCGACAGCCCTATAGCAATCAGCCCCAGCATTTT. The chain recombines TRBV28 with TRBJ1-5, with TRBD1 as a possible D gene (5 bases). Germline V gene lookup returns CDR1 MDHEN and CDR2 SYDVKM. CDR3 length: 16 residues. V dropped 3 bases and J dropped 0 bases, with 12 bases sitting between them. The variable domain in full, with the rest retrieved from reference TRBV28 and TRBJ1-5, is DVKVTQSSRYLVKRTGEKVFLECVQDMDHENMFWYRQDPGLGLRLIYFSYDVKMKEKGDIPEGYSVSREKKERFSLILESASTNQTSMYLCASSFRQPYSNQPQHFGDGTRLSIL.

The V call is TRBV4-1, the J call TRBJ2-7; D remains unclear. Germline CDR1 and CDR2: MGHRA and YSYEKL. The CDR3 totals 13 residues. The germline V and J ends were trimmed by 1 base and 2 bases, with 6 bases remaining between them. CDR3 in amino acids: CASSQAPAYEQYF. CDR3 bases: TGCGCCAGCAGCCAAGCTCCGGCCTACGAGCAGTACTTC.

The genes are TRBV18 and TRBJ2-3, with D possibly TRBD1 on 6 matching bases. The germline gives CDR1 KGHSH, CDR2 LQKENI. This CDR3 contains 13 residues. Trimming took 5 bases from V and 6 from J, leaving 12 bases between them. Here the CDR3 reads CASSTTQGDTQYF. For the CDR3, the DNA is TGTGCCAGCTCAACCACTCAGGGGGATACGCAGTATTTT.

This clone was counted between two and nine times. This chain links TRBV6-6 with TRBJ1-1, with D possibly being TRBD1 (6 bases). The CDR3 runs to 15 residues. From germline, CDR1 is MNHNY and CDR2 SVGAGI (reference sequence). V gave up 2 bases and J gave up 1 base, with 11 bases separating them. CDR3 coding DNA: TGTGCCAGCAGTTACCCTCAGACAGGGAACACTGAAGCTTTCTTT. Its protein product is CASSYPQTGNTEAFF.

The V gene is TRBV6-5, the J gene TRBJ2-7, with TRBD2 matching 7 bases. Germline CDR1 is MNHEY and CDR2 is SVGAGI. The CDR3 is made up of 15 amino acids. V dropped 5 bases and J dropped 1; count of bases not matched to a gene: 8. The CDR3 is CASSPGSGPSYEQYF. Here the CDR3 DNA reads TGTGCCAGCAGTCCAGGTAGCGGGCCGTCCTACGAGCAGTACTTC.

The chain is built from TRBV15 and TRBJ1-5, with D hard to call. V lost 0 bases, J lost 4 bases, and 13 bases lay in between. Germline CDR1 and CDR2: LNHNV and YYDKDF (reference sequence). This CDR3 region has 16 residues. CDR3 sequence reads: CATSRDIGLLNQPQHF. CDR3 coding DNA: TGTGCCACCAGCAGAGATATCGGACTCCTAAATCAGCCCCAGCATTTT.

The chain links TRBV4-1 to TRBJ2-3, with D tentatively TRBD1 (6 bases). Trimming took 0 bases from V and 0 from J, leaving 10 bases between them. Germline CDR1 is MGHRA and CDR2 is YSYEKL. This CDR3 region has 16 residues. In DNA, the CDR3 is TGCGCCAGCAGCCAAGATACAGGGATGAGCACAGATACGCAGTATTTT. It is translated as CASSQDTGMSTDTQYF.

The chain has TRBV19 and TRBJ1-3; D uncertain. CDR1 and CDR2 (germline): LNHDA, SQIVND (reference sequence). This CDR3 region has 17 residues. Trimming cost V 3 bases and J 0 bases, with 15 bases left between them. Here the CDR3 DNA reads TGTGCCAGTAGTATTAAGCGCGGAGCCAGCTCTGGAAACACCATATATTTT. The encoded protein is CASSIKRGASSGNTIYF. Full variable domain (remainder filled in from reference TRBV19 and TRBJ1-3): DGGITQSPKYLFRKEGQNVTLSCEQNLNHDAMYWYRQDPGQGLRLIYYSQIVNDFQKGDIAEGYSVSREKKESFPLTVTSAQKNPTAFYLCASSIKRGASSGNTIYFGEGSWLTVV.

J is TRBJ1-5 and V is TRBV9; TRBD1 matches at 10 bases. Germline assignment: CDR1 SGDLS and CDR2 YYNGEE. The V and J ends lost 0 bases and 10 bases, in that order; junction bases with no gene match: 7. There are 15 residues in the CDR3. As DNA, the CDR3 is TGTGCCAGCAGCGTAGCCCCGGACAGGGGGGGCCCCCAGCATTTT. This sequence encodes CASSVAPDRGGPQHF.

This rearrangement joins TRBV24-1 to TRBJ2-5, with 11 bases aligning to TRBD1. J gave up 4 bases and V 5 bases, and 8 bases lay outside the gene matches. Germline loops: CDR1 KGHDR, CDR2 SFDVKD. The CDR3 spans 16 residues. The CDR3 sequence: CATSARGTGGGETQYF. Here the CDR3 DNA reads TGTGCCACCAGTGCCCGGGGGACAGGGGGGGGAGAGACCCAGTACTTC.

The chain joins TRBV30 to TRBJ1-2; perhaps TRBD1 as D (5 bases). Germline V CDR1 and CDR2: GTSNPN, SVGIG (reference sequence). This CDR3 comprises 15 residues. V was trimmed by 4 bases and J by 8 bases, leaving 23 bases between them. The CDR3 protein is CAWKRTSHLLGGYTF. CDR3 coding DNA: TGTGCCTGGAAAAGGACAAGCCACCTCTTGGGCGGCTACACCTTC.

V gene TRBV27 combines with J gene TRBJ1-2, with D maybe TRBD1 (6 bases). CDR3 length: 13 residues. Trimming pared 4 bases from V and 4 bases from J, leaving 10 bases between. Germline V gene lookup returns CDR1 MNHEY and CDR2 SMNVEV (reference sequence). CDR3: CASSYLGAYGYTF. CDR3 DNA sequence: TGTGCCAGCAGTTACCTGGGGGCCTATGGCTACACCTTC.

The chain is built from TRBV6-5 and TRBJ2-6, with 7 bases aligning to TRBD2. V lost 8 bases to trimming and J lost 3 bases; unmatched junction nucleotides: 1. This CDR3 is built from 13 residues. The germline V gene has CDR1 MNHEY and CDR2 SVGAGI. The CDR3 DNA reads as TGTGCCAGCCGGGGGGTTGGGGCCAACGTCCTGACTTTC. This encodes CASRGVGANVLTF.

The genes are TRBV18 and TRBJ2-2; maybe TRBD2 (5 bases). Germline CDR1 reads KGHSH; CDR2 reads LQKENI. Trimming left V 0 bases short and J 5 bases short, with 10 bases between. The CDR3 has 15 amino acids. The DNA of the CDR3 is TGTGCCAGCTCACCACCGAGAGGGCGGACCGGGGAGCTGTTTTTT. Its protein product is CASSPPRGRTGELFF. Together with reference TRBV18 and TRBJ2-2, the CDR3 gives the full variable domain: NAGVMQNPRHLVRRRGQEARLRCSPMKGHSHVYWYRQLPEEGLKFMVYLQKENIIDESGMPKERFSAEFPKEGPSILRIQQVVRGDSAAYFCASSPPRGRTGELFFGEGSRLTVL.

The CDR3 region has the DNA TGCGCCAGCAGCCAGCCCGGGACTAGCGGTTCCTACGAGCAGTACTTC. This gives the protein CASSQPGTSGSYEQYF. The rearrangement uses TRBV5-1 and TRBJ2-7, with TRBD2 matching 11 bases. CDR1 is SGHRS, CDR2 YFSETQ, per germline. This CDR3 region has 16 residues. V shed 4 bases and J 1 base; nucleotides not matched to a gene: 7. The whole variable domain, remainder taken from reference TRBV5-1 and TRBJ2-7, is KAGVTQTPRYLIKTRGQQVTLSCSPISGHRSVSWYQQTPGQGLQFLFEYFSETQRNKGNFPGRFSGRQFSNSRSEMNVSTLELGDSALYLCASSQPGTSGSYEQYFGPGTRLTVT.

The V call is TRBV7-2, the J call TRBJ2-6; 10 positions match TRBD2. CDR1 and CDR2 (germline): SGHTA, FQGNSA. The CDR3 is 18 amino acids. The junction had 7 bases not matched to a gene; V was cut back by 1 base and J by 4 bases. CDR3 sequence reads: CASSLGSSGSIGANVLTF. In nucleotides, the CDR3 is TGTGCCAGCAGCTTAGGGTCTAGCGGGAGTATCGGGGCCAACGTCCTGACTTTC.

The V and J genes are TRBV7-9 and TRBJ2-7, with D possibly TRBD1 on 5 matching bases. The length of the CDR3 is 14 residues. The V and J ends lost 1 base and 3 bases respectively, with 10 bases between them. Germline-derived CDR1 and CDR2 are SEHNR and FQNEAQ (reference sequence). The chain's CDR3 is CASSLGTLIYEQYF. CDR3 coding DNA: TGTGCCAGCAGCTTAGGGACATTAATCTACGAGCAGTACTTC.

J is TRBJ2-7 and V is TRBV30, with TRBD1 identical over 11 bases. CDR1 is GTSNPN, CDR2 SVGIG, per germline (reference sequence). After removal of 5 bases from V and 2 bases from J, the junction contained 14 bases not matched to a gene. The CDR3 consists of 17 residues. The CDR3 loop is CAWAKGQGVGGPYEQYF. Here the CDR3 DNA reads TGTGCCTGGGCGAAGGGACAGGGGGTGGGGGGTCCCTACGAGCAGTACTTC.

The V gene is TRBV24-1, the J gene TRBJ2-7; the D is unclear. The ends were cut back, 3 bases at V and 3 bases at J, with 8 bases in the middle. CDR3 length equals 13 residues. Germline V gives CDR1 KGHDR, CDR2 SFDVKD. The CDR3 DNA sequence: TGTGCCACCAGTGATGTCAACAGCTACGAGCAGTACTTC. Encoded protein: CATSDVNSYEQYF.

The chain joins TRBV5-6 to TRBJ2-1, with 7 bases that match TRBD2. Germline assignment: CDR1 SGHDT and CDR2 YYEEEE. J lost 3 bases, V lost 0 bases, and 3 bases had no gene match. The CDR3 contains 15 residues. CDR3 loop: CASSLVGGSYNEQFF. In nucleotides, the CDR3 is TGTGCCAGCAGCTTGGTTGGCGGGAGCTACAATGAGCAGTTCTTC.

The chain recombines TRBV29-1 with TRBJ2-3, with 8 bases lining up with TRBD1. Trimming took 1 base from V and 4 from J; bases not matched to a gene: 7. Per the germline V gene, CDR1 is SQVTM and CDR2 is ANQGSEA. CDR3 size: 15 residues. The CDR3 DNA reads as TGCAGCGTTGAAGGGGCGGACAGGGCTGCAGATACGCAGTATTTT. It yields the protein CSVEGADRAADTQYF.

The chain recombines TRBV5-1 with TRBJ2-2, with 12 positions matching TRBD2. The germline V gene has CDR1 SGHRS and CDR2 YFSETQ. The CDR3 has 17 residues. V lost 4 bases to trimming and J lost 4 bases; unmatched junction nucleotides: 8. Here the CDR3 reads CASSPTLAGGITGELFF. The DNA of the CDR3 is TGCGCCAGCAGCCCGACACTAGCGGGAGGTATCACCGGGGAGCTGTTTTTT. Full variable domain (remainder filled in from reference TRBV5-1 and TRBJ2-2): KAGVTQTPRYLIKTRGQQVTLSCSPISGHRSVSWYQQTPGQGLQFLFEYFSETQRNKGNFPGRFSGRQFSNSRSEMNVSTLELGDSALYLCASSPTLAGGITGELFFGEGSRLTVL.

This clone came up a few times. The CDR3 loop reads CASSPGQAEIRTGELFF. In DNA, the CDR3 is TGTGCCAGCTCACCGGGACAGGCAGAGATTCGGACCGGGGAGCTGTTTTTT. The rearrangement links TRBV18 to TRBJ2-2, with 8 bases fitting TRBD1. Germline V gene sequence: CDR1 KGHSH, CDR2 LQKENI. Trimming at V came to 3 bases and at J to 5 bases, leaving 11 bases not matched to a gene. This CDR3 has 17 amino acids.

V and J are TRBV28 and TRBJ2-7; 9 positions agree with TRBD1. This CDR3 has 13 amino acids. CDR1 MDHEN and CDR2 SYDVKM come from the germline V gene. With V trimmed by 4 bases and J by 7 bases, 5 bases remained unmatched. The CDR3 loop reads CASSSRDRVEQYF. CDR3 coding DNA: TGTGCCAGCAGTTCCCGGGACAGGGTGGAGCAGTACTTC.

The V gene is TRBV6-1, the J gene TRBJ2-7, with 8 nucleotides matching TRBD1. The germline CDR1 and CDR2 sequences are MNHNS and SASEGT. With 3 bases clipped from V and 3 bases from J, the junction kept 7 bases outside the gene matches. The CDR3 is made up of 15 amino acids. CDR3 DNA: TGTGCCAGCAGTGATTTAGGACAGGGCCGCTACGAGCAGTACTTC. Protein product: CASSDLGQGRYEQYF.

The rearrangement links TRBV6-5 to TRBJ2-7; the match to TRBD1 covers 9 bases. Losses at the gene ends were 5 bases for V and 5 bases for J; bases not matched to a gene: 4. The CDR3 length is 13 residues. From germline, CDR1 is MNHEY and CDR2 SVGAGI. The DNA of the CDR3 is TGTGCCAGCAGTCGGACAGGGGCCCACGAGCAGTACTTC. It is translated as CASSRTGAHEQYF.